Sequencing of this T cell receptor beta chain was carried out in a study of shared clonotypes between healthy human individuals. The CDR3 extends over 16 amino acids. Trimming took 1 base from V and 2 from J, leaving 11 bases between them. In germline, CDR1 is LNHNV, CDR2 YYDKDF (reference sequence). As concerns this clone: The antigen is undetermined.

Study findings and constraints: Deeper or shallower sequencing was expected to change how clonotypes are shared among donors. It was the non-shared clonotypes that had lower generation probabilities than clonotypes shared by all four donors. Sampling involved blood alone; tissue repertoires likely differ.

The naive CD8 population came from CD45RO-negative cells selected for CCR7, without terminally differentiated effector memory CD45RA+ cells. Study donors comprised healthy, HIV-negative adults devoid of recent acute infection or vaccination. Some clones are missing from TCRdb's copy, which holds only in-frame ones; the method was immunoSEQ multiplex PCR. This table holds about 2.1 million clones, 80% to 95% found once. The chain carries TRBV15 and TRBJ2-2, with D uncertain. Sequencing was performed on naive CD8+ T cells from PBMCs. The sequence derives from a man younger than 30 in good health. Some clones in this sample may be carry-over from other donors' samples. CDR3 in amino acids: CATSRAFGPNTGELFF. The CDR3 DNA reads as TGTGCCACCAGCAGAGCCTTCGGACCTAACACCGGGGAGCTGTTTTTT.